These T cell receptor beta chains were read from a single sample in a study of T cell responses to AZD1222 COVID-19 vaccine. TCRdb keeps only in-frame clones here, not all; method: immunoSEQ multiplex PCR. The sample contains under 170,000 clones, roughly 90% of which appear only once. The specimen was peripheral blood, collected 28 days after the second AZD1222 dose. These receptors all stem from an adult who received the AZD1222 COVID-19 vaccine. CDR3s include the opening cysteine and the closing phenylalanine or tryptophan. The D gene is left open where the match is weak. Not every row has a clone size; where given, it reads once, few, many or a size class.

CDR3 DNA: TGTGCCAGTAGGAACGACAGGAGGGAGACCCAGTACTTC; CDR3 protein: CASRNDRRETQYF; J gene: TRBJ2-5; D gene: NA; V gene: TRBV19; clone size: few
CDR3 DNA: TGTGCCAGAAGCGGCACCGGGACGGACATAATTGTGGGGCAAGAGACCCAGTACTTC; CDR3 protein: CARSGTGTDIIVGQETQYF; J gene: TRBJ2-5; D gene: NA; V gene: TRBV5-3; clone size: NA
CDR3 DNA: TGCGCCAGCAGCTTGGATGGGAAGGGGACTGAAGCTTTCTTT; CDR3 protein: CASSLDGKGTEAFF; J gene: TRBJ1-1; D gene: NA; V gene: TRBV5-1; clone size: NA
CDR3 DNA: TGTGCCAGCAGCCAACAGACTTGGCTAGCGGGCCCTCTCTCCTACGAGCAGTACTTC; CDR3 protein: CASSQQTWLAGPLSYEQYF; J gene: TRBJ2-7; D gene: TRBD2; V gene: TRBV3-1/TRBV3-2; clone size: NA
CDR3 DNA: TGTGCCAGCCGGGACGGATATAATTCACCCCTCCACTTT; CDR3 protein: CASRDGYNSPLHF; J gene: TRBJ1-6; D gene: NA; V gene: TRBV14; clone size: NA
CDR3 DNA: TGTGCCATCAGAATCGGGGACGGAGCCTACGAGCAGTACTTC; CDR3 protein: CAIRIGDGAYEQYF; J gene: TRBJ2-7; D gene: NA; V gene: TRBV10-3; clone size: NA
CDR3 DNA: TGTGCCACGAACCCGAGTGGAGGTAGGGGTCAGCCCCAGCATTTT; CDR3 protein: CATNPSGGRGQPQHF; J gene: TRBJ1-5; D gene: NA; V gene: TRBV28; clone size: NA
CDR3 DNA: TGCGCCAGCAGCCAAGGTAAGGGAACGAACACTGAAGCTTTCTTT; CDR3 protein: CASSQGKGTNTEAFF; J gene: TRBJ1-1; D gene: NA; V gene: TRBV4-1; clone size: NA
CDR3 DNA: TGCAGTGCTAGTTCGCGAGTCTCCTACGTAGAGCAGTACTTC; CDR3 protein: CSASSRVSYVEQYF; J gene: TRBJ2-7; D gene: NA; V gene: TRBV20-1; clone size: NA
CDR3 DNA: TGTGCCAGCAGCTTAGAGACAGGGCACAATCAGCCCCAGCATTTT; CDR3 protein: CASSLETGHNQPQHF; J gene: TRBJ1-5; D gene: TRBD1; V gene: TRBV7-2; clone size: once
CDR3 DNA: TGTGCCAGCAGTCCACATCAGGGGTTAGGGCGGACTTTCTTT; CDR3 protein: CASSPHQGLGRTFF; J gene: TRBJ1-1; D gene: NA; V gene: TRBV28; clone size: NA
CDR3 DNA: TGTGCCAGCAGCCCCGGGAACAAGCACGGTGGCTACACCTTC; CDR3 protein: CASSPGNKHGGYTF; J gene: TRBJ1-2; D gene: NA; V gene: TRBV7-2; clone size: NA
CDR3 DNA: TGTGCCAGCAGGGATACAGGGGGTCAGAACTATGGCTACACCTTC; CDR3 protein: CASRDTGGQNYGYTF; J gene: TRBJ1-2; D gene: TRBD1; V gene: TRBV6-5; clone size: once
CDR3 DNA: TGTGCCAGCTCAATCAACGGCTATGGCTACACCTTC; CDR3 protein: CASSINGYGYTF; J gene: TRBJ1-2; D gene: NA; V gene: TRBV11-2; clone size: NA
CDR3 DNA: TGCGCCAGCAGCCCCCTTCCGGGACTGACGTATGACGAGCAGTACTTC; CDR3 protein: CASSPLPGLTYDEQYF; J gene: TRBJ2-7; D gene: NA; V gene: TRBV4-1; clone size: few
CDR3 DNA: TGTGCCAGCAGCCCGCTAGCTAGCGGGAGTTCGGAGTTCTTC; CDR3 protein: CASSPLASGSSEFF; J gene: TRBJ2-1; D gene: TRBD2; V gene: TRBV3-1/TRBV3-2; clone size: NA
CDR3 DNA: TGTGCCACCAGTTCGGGACAGGGTGTGCGTGGCTACACCTTC; CDR3 protein: CATSSGQGVRGYTF; J gene: TRBJ1-2; D gene: TRBD1; V gene: TRBV24-1; clone size: NA
CDR3 DNA: TGTGCCAGTAGTAAATCGGGACCTTATAATTCACCCCTCCACTTT; CDR3 protein: CASSKSGPYNSPLHF; J gene: TRBJ1-6; D gene: NA; V gene: TRBV19; clone size: NA
CDR3 DNA: TGTGCCACCAGCCCGGACAGGGTAGCTGGGGCCAACGTCCTGACTTTC; CDR3 protein: CATSPDRVAGANVLTF; J gene: TRBJ2-6; D gene: TRBD1; V gene: TRBV15; clone size: NA
CDR3 DNA: TGTGCCTGGAGTGCCCAGGGGCCCTATGGCTACACCTTC; CDR3 protein: CAWSAQGPYGYTF; J gene: TRBJ1-2; D gene: NA; V gene: TRBV30; clone size: NA
CDR3 DNA: TGTGCCAGCAGCCCTCGGACTAGCGGGACATTCCAAGAGACCCAGTACTTC; CDR3 protein: CASSPRTSGTFQETQYF; J gene: TRBJ2-5; D gene: TRBD2; V gene: TRBV3-1/TRBV3-2; clone size: NA
CDR3 DNA: TGTGCCAGCACTAGCGGGAGCACAGATACGCAGTATTTT; CDR3 protein: CASTSGSTDTQYF; J gene: TRBJ2-3; D gene: TRBD2; V gene: TRBV9; clone size: NA
CDR3 DNA: TGTGCCAGCAGTTACTCGGGGGGGCGGGTGGACACTGAAGCTTTCTTT; CDR3 protein: CASSYSGGRVDTEAFF; J gene: TRBJ1-1; D gene: NA; V gene: TRBV6-5; clone size: NA